The source of this T cell receptor (beta chain) is a study of read filtering for tumor transcriptome and immune sequencing (TCRdb year 2020). Background for the entire study: The cohort consisted of about 17 male and around 15 female patients, with a mean age of about 70 years and an age range of roughly 47 to 90. By revised international staging, under 10 patients were R-ISS I, over 15 were R-ISS II and over five were R-ISS III. After DNase treatment, whole-transcriptome libraries were prepared using the TruSeq RNA Access Library Prep Kit. TCR-region mapped reads per sample ranged from about 4 to 11 million with IR-seq versus only about 85 to 1273 with RNA-seq. Using the same bone marrow samples, the study ran both targeted immune repertoire sequencing and bulk whole-transcriptome sequencing and then compared the TCR repertoires from each method. One main goal was a read-filtering strategy for immune repertoire data, in particular deciding whether clonotypes backed by only one read should be removed.

This clonotype was detected ten times or more. What this receptor recognizes is not known. No base qualities exist here, and no much larger clone lies one base off it. The Immunoverse kit was used to build TCR libraries from roughly 370 ng RNA, with molecular barcoded adaptors covering alpha/delta and beta/gamma chains. TCR library preparation used the same RNA that was used for transcriptome sequencing. An Illumina HiSeq 4000 with 2 x 150 cycles was used to sequence the TCR libraries. On the authors' methods: TCR reads were aligned to human V, D, J and C references and assembled into CDR3 clonotypes with MiXCR, including quality filtering and error correction. Clonotype counts and gene usage diversity were analyzed with the tcR package in R. For inspection of raw mapping reads, RNA-seq reads were mapped by STAR aligner version 2.5.3a onto GRCh37 of the human genome. To test how sequencing depth affects detected clonotypes, IR-seq fastq files were randomly downsampled with Seqtk 1.3. TCRdb's own reprocessing of the public reads used fastp at Q25 and MiXCR and kept productive beta chains. One record per CDR3 amino acid sequence lists the most common genes and DNA. V and J calls and clone size were set by TCRdb, not the authors. For this sample the table gives more than 35,000 distinct CDR3 sequences, of which roughly 13% were detected only once. Of the sample, less than 45% falls within the top ten clones.

The paper as a whole reports these results and caveats: Single-read clonotypes made up roughly 82% of clonotypes but only about 3.5% of total reads in IR-seq, compared with roughly 70% of clonotypes and 35% to 45% of reads in RNA-seq. The correlation between IR-seq and RNA-seq shared clonotype proportions was increased by removal of single-read clonotypes. The sorted CD138-negative fraction was composed of a mixed bone marrow immune population rather than of purified T cells. IR-seq captured clonotypes at much higher depth and more reliably than RNA-seq, and smaller IR-seq throughput sufficed to identify most shared clonotypes.

Every patient had bone marrow sampled at the time of active disease. Ficoll-Hypaque density gradient centrifugation was used to isolate bone marrow mononuclear cells. Myeloma plasma cells were removed and CD138-negative cells were obtained by negative selection following labeling with CD138 magnetic microbeads on a MACS separator. Purity of the isolated cells was checked by flow cytometry on an Attune NxT using CD138 antibodies. TRIzol reagent was used to extract total RNA, and a NanoDrop spectrophotometer was used to quantify the extracted RNA. For each patient, paired RNA-seq and IR-seq were run on the CD138-negative bone marrow sample from that patient. CDR1 is given as SGHTA and CDR2 as FQGNSA, both from the germline V gene. The germline ends are 16 bases apart after V is trimmed by 5 bases and J by 0 bases. The CDR3 has 16 amino acids, counting the end cysteine and phenylalanine. The DNA shown is the 48-base CDR3, in frame from base 1.

Sequences were obtained from a population of CD138-negative cells sorted from bone marrow. In the paper's terms, the cell subset or site label means: bone marrow mononuclear cells depleted of CD138+ plasma/myeloma cells by negative magnetic selection. This TCR was recovered from a donor at least 40 years old with multiple myeloma. The sequence is built from TRBV7-2 and TRBJ1-1; a confident D gene designation cannot be given. The nucleotide sequence is TGTGCCAGCAGCCCCCACGAGGGTAGGATGAACACTGAAGCTTTCTTT. This yields the protein CASSPHEGRMNTEAFF.